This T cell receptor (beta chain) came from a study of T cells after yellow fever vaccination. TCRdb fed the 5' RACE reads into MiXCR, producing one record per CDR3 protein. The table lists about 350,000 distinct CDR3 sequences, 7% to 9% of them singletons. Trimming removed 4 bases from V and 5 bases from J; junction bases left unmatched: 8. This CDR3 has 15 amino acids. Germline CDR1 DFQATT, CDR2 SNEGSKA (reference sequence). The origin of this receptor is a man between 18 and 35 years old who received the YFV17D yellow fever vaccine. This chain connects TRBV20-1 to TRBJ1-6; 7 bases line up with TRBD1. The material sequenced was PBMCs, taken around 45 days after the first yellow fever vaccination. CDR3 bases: TGCAGTGCTATGGACGCCGGGACAGATAATTCACCCCTCCACTTT. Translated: CSAMDAGTDNSPLHF.